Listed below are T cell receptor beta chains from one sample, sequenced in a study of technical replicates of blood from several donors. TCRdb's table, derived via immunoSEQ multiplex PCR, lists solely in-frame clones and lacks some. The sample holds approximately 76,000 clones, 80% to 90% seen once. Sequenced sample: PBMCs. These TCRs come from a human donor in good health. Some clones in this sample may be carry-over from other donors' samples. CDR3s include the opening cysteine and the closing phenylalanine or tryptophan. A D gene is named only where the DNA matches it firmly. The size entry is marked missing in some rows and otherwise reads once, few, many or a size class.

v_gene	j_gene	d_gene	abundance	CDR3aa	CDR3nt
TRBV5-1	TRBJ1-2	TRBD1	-	CASSTGRTGFGYTF	TGCGCCAGCAGCACCGGGAGGACAGGGTTTGGCTACACCTTC
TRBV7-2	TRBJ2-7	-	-	CASSIGQNEQYF	TGTGCCAGCAGCATCGGACAGAACGAGCAGTACTTC
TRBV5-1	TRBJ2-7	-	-	CASSPGEAYEQYF	TGCGCCAGCAGCCCTGGAGAAGCCTACGAGCAGTACTTC
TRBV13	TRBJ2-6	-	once	CASSLSGYGGFSGANVLTF	TGTGCCAGCAGCTTATCTGGGTATGGGGGCTTCTCTGGGGCCAACGTCCTGACTTTC
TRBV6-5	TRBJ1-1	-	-	CASRNSGLNTEAFF	TGTGCCAGCAGGAACAGCGGTTTGAACACTGAAGCTTTCTTT
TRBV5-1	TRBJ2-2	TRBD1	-	CASSPGTENTGELFF	TGCGCCAGCAGCCCGGGGACAGAGAACACCGGGGAGCTGTTTTTT
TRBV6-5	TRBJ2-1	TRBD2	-	CASSYSIAGGPNEQFF	TGTGCCAGCAGTTACTCGATAGCGGGAGGGCCTAATGAGCAGTTCTTC
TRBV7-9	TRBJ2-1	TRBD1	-	CASSLIRDRETNEQFF	TGTGCCAGCAGCCTCATACGGGACAGGGAGACCAATGAGCAGTTCTTC
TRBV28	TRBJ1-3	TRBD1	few	CASRHPPGQGRGSAGNTIYF	TGTGCCAGCAGGCATCCACCGGGACAGGGTAGGGGAAGCGCTGGAAACACCATATATTTT
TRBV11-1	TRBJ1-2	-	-	CASSPRGFNYGYTF	TGTGCCAGCAGCCCAAGGGGGTTTAACTATGGCTACACCTTC
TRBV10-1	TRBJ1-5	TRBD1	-	CASTRGGNQPQHF	TGCGCCAGCACCAGGGGGGGCAATCAGCCCCAGCATTTT
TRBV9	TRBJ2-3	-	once	CASSVISTDTQYF	TGTGCCAGCAGCGTTATAAGCACAGATACGCAGTATTTT
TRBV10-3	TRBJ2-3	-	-	CAISNYGDTQYF	TGTGCCATCAGTAACTATGGGGATACGCAGTATTTT
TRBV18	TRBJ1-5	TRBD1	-	CASSPGQDQPQHF	TGTGCCAGCTCACCGGGACAGGATCAGCCCCAGCATTTT
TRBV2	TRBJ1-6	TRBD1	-	CASSVTGGINSPLHF	TGTGCCAGCAGTGTCACAGGGGGCATAAATTCACCCCTCCACTTT